This TCR beta chain is drawn from a study of blood T cell repertoires in COVID-19. Turning to the study itself: PBMCs, B-cell-depleted T cells, or T cells provided the cDNA or gDNA that made up the material.

The length of the CDR3 is 12 residues. Germline assignment: CDR1 SEHNR and CDR2 FQNEAQ (reference sequence). Trimming stripped 1 base from V and 6 bases from J, with 6 bases between. The method was immunoSEQ multiplex PCR; TCRdb's version includes in-frame clones alone and lacks a portion of them. The sample lists some 80,000 clones; under 95% were seen once. This receptor was identified in a woman aged 80 or older with active or convalescent COVID-19. Sequencing was done on a sample of peripheral blood. The chain combines TRBV7-9 with TRBJ2-5; tentatively, D is TRBD2 (5 bases). CDR3 loop: CASSLGRQTQYF. The DNA of the CDR3 is TGTGCCAGCAGCTTAGGGAGGCAGACCCAGTACTTC.